This T cell receptor (beta chain) comes out of a study of cytomegalovirus exposure and HLA in healthy donors. Overall study findings and caveats: A later analysis revealed that TCR association rates differed between HLA loci, peaking at DRB1 and bottoming out at HLA-C.

The ends lost 7 bases at V and 8 bases at J; junction bases unmatched: 12. There are 15 residues in the CDR3. Germline CDR1 is SGHTA and CDR2 is FQGTGA. On this clone: The antigen remains unidentified.

The study ran its PCR with 60 Vbeta and 13 Jbeta primers. Generated by immunoSEQ multiplex PCR, the TCRdb table keeps only in-frame clones and is missing some. The sample lists under 300,000 clones; approximately 91% were seen once. The sequencing sample was made of PBMCs. The chain has TRBV7-3 and TRBJ2-1; 9 nucleotides match TRBD2. The receptor's source is a girl aged 2 to 10 in good health and CMV-seronegative. For the CDR3, the DNA is TGTGCCAGCACCGAAACAGGACTAGCGACGGATGAGCAGTTCTTC. Translated: CASTETGLATDEQFF. Drawing the rest from reference TRBV7-3 and TRBJ2-1, the complete variable domain is GAGVSQTPSNKVTEKGKYVELRCDPISGHTALYWYRQSLGQGPEFLIYFQGTGAADDSGLPNDRFFAVRPEGSVSTLKIQRTERGDSAVYLCASTETGLATDEQFFGPGTRLTVL.